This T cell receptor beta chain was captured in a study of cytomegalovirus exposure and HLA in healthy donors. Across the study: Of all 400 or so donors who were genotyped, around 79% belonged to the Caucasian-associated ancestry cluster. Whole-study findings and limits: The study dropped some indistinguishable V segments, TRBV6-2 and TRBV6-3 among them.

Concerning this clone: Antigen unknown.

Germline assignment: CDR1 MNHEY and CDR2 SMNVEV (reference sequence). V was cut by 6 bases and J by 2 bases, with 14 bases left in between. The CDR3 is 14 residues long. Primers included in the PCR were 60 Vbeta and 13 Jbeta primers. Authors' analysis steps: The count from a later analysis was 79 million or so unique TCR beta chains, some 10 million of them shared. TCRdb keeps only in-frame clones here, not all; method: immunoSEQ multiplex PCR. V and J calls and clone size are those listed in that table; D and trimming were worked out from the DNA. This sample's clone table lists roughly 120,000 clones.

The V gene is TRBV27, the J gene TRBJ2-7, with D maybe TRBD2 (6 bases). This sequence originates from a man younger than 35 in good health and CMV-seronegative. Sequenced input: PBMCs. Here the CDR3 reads CASRLDAGPYEQYF. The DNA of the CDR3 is TGTGCCAGCAGACTAGATGCGGGGCCCTACGAGCAGTACTTC.